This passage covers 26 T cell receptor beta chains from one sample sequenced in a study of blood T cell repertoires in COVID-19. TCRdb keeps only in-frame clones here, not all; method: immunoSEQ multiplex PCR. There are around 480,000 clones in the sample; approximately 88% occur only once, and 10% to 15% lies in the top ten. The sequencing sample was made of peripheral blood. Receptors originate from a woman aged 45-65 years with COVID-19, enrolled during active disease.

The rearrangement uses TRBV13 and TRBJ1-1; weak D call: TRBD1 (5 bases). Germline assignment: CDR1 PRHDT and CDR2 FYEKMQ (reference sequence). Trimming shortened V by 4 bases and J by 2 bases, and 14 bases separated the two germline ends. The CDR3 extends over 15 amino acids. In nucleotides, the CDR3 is TGTGCCAGCAGCTCAGGGCGGGGGTCCAACACTGAAGCTTTCTTT. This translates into CASSSGRGSNTEAFF.

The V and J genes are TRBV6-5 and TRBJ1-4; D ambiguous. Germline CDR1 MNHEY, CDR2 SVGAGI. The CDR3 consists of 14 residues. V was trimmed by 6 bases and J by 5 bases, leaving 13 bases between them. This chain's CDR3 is CASSPTGINEKLFF. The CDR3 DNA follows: TGTGCCAGCAGCCCGACGGGAATAAATGAAAAACTGTTTTTT.

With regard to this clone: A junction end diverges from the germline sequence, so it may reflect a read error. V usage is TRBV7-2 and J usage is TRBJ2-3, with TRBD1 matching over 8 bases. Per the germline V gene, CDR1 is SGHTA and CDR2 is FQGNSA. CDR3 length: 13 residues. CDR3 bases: TGTGCCAGCAGTCATTCACAGGGGGGACCCTCGTCTTTT. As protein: CASSHSQGGPSSF.

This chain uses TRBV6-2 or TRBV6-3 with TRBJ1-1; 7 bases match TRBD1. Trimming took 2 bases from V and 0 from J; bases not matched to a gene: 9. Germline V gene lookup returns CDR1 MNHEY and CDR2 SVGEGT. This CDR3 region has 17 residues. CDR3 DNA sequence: TGTGCCAGCAGTTACACCAGGGGGAGTAGGATGAACACTGAAGCTTTCTTT. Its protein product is CASSYTRGSRMNTEAFF.

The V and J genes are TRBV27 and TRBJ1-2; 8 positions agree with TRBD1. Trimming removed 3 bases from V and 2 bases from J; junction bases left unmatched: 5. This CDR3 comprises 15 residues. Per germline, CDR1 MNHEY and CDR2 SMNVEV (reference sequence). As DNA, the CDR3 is TGTGCCAGCAGTTTCGAACCAGGGGGCAACTATGGCTACACCTTC. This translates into CASSFEPGGNYGYTF.

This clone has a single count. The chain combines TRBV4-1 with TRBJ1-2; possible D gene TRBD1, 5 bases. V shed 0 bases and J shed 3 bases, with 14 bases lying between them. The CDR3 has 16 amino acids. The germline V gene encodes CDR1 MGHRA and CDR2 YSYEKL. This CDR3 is CASSQDKAGGDYGYTF. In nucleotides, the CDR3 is TGCGCCAGCAGCCAAGATAAAGCAGGAGGGGACTATGGCTACACCTTC.

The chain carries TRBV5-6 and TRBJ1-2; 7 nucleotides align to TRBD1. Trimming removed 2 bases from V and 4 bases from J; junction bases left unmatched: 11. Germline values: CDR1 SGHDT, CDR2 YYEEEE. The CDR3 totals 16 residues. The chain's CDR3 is CASSFDTGAHFYGYTF. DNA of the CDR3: TGTGCCAGCAGCTTTGATACAGGGGCGCACTTCTATGGCTACACCTTC.

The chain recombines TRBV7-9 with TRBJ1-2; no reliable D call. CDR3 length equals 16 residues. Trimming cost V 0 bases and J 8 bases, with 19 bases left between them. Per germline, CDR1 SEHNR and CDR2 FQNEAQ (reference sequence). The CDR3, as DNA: TGTGCCAGCAGCTTAGCGGAAGAGGGTTCTCTAAAAGGCTACACCTTC. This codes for CASSLAEEGSLKGYTF.

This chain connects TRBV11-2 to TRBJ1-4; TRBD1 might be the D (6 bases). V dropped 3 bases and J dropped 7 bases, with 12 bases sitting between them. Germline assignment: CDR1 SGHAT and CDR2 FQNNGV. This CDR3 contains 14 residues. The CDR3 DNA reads TGTGCCAGCAGCTTGTCGTGGGGGCCTGAAAAACTGTTTTTT. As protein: CASSLSWGPEKLFF.

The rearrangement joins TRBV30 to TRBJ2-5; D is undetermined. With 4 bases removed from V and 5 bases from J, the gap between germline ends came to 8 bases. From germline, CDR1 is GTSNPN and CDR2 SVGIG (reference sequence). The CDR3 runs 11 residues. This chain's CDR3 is CAWTHRETQYF. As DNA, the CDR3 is TGTGCCTGGACCCACCGGGAGACCCAGTACTTC.

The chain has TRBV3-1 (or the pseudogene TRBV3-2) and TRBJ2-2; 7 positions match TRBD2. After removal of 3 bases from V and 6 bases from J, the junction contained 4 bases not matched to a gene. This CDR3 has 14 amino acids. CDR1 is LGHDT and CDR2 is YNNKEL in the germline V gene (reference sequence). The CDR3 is CASSQGGKAGELFF. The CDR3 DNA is TGTGCCAGCAGCCAGGGAGGGAAGGCCGGGGAGCTGTTTTTT.

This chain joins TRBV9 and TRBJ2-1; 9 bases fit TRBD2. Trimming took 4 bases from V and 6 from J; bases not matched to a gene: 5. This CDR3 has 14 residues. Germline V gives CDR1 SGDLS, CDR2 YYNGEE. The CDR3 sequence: CASSPSGGLNEQFF. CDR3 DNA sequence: TGTGCCAGCAGCCCCAGCGGGGGGCTCAATGAGCAGTTCTTC. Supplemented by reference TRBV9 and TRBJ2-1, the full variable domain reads DSGVTQTPKHLITATGQRVTLRCSPRSGDLSVYWYQQSLDQGLQFLIQYYNGEERAKGNILERFSAQQFPDLHSELNLSSLELGDSALYFCASSPSGGLNEQFFGPGTRLTVL.

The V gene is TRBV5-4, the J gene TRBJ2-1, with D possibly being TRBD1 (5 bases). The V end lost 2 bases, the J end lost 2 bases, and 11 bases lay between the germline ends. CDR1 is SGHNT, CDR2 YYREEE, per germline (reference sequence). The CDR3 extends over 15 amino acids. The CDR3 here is CASSLDSKTYNEQFF. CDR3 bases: TGTGCCAGCAGCTTAGACAGCAAAACCTACAATGAGCAGTTCTTC.

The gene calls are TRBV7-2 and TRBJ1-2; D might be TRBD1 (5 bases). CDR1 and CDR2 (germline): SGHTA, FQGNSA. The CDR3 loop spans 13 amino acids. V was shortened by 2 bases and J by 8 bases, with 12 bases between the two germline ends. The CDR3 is CASSLRGESGYTF. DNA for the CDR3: TGTGCCAGCAGCTTAAGGGGCGAGAGCGGCTACACCTTC. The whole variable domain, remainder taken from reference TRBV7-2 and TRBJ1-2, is GAGVSQSPSNKVTEKGKDVELRCDPISGHTALYWYRQSLGQGLEFLIYFQGNSAPDKSGLPSDRFSAERTGGSVSTLTIQRTQQEDSAVYLCASSLRGESGYTFGSGTRLTVV.

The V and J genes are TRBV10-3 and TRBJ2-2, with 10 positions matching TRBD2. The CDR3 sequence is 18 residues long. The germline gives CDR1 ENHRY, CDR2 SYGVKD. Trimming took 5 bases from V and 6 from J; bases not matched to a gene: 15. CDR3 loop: CAISRETSGVIIAGELFF. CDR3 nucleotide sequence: TGTGCCATCAGTAGGGAAACTAGCGGGGTTATAATCGCCGGGGAGCTGTTTTTT.

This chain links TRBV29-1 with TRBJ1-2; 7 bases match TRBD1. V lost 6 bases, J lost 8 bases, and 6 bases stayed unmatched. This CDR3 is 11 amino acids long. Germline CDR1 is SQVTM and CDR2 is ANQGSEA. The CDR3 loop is CSVTGAGGYTF. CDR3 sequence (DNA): TGCAGCGTCACAGGGGCGGGGGGCTACACCTTC.

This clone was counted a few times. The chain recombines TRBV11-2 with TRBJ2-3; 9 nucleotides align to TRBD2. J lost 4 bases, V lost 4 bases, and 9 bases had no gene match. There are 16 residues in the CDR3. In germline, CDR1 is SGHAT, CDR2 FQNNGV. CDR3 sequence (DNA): TGTGCCAGCAGCTCGCGCGGGGGGGCCGCGGCAGATACGCAGTATTTT. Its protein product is CASSSRGGAAADTQYF.

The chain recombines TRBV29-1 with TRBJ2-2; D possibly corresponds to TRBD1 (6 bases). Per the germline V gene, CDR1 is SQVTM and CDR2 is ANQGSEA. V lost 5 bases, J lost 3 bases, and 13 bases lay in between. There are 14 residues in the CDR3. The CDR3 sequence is CSVRGGLDTGELFF. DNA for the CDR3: TGCAGCGTTCGAGGGGGTCTGGACACCGGGGAGCTGTTTTTT.

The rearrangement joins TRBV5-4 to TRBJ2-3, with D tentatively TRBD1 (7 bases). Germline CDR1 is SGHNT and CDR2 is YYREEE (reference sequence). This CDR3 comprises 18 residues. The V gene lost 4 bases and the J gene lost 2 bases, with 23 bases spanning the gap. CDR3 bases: TGTGCCAGCAGCCCCCGACCAGGGGGGCTTGGTTCCACAGATACGCAGTATTTT. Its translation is CASSPRPGGLGSTDTQYF.

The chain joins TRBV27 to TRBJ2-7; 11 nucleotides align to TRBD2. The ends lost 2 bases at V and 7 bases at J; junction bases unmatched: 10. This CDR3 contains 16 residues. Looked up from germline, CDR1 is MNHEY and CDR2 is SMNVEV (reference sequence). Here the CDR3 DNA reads TGTGCCAGCAGTTTAGGAGTAGCGGGGGGGCCGAGGGAGCAGTACTTC. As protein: CASSLGVAGGPREQYF.

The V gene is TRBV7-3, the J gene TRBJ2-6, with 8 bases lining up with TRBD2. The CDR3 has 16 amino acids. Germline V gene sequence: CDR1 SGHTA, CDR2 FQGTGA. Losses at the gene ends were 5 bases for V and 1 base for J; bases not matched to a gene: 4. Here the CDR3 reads CASSAPSGSGANVLTF. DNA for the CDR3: TGTGCCAGCAGCGCCCCTAGCGGGTCTGGGGCCAACGTCCTGACTTTC.

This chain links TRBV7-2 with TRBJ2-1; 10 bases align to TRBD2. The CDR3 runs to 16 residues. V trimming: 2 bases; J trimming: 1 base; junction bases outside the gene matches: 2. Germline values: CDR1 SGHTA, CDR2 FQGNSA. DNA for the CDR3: TGTGCCAGCAGCTTAAGTAGCGGGGGGTCCTACAATGAGCAGTTCTTC. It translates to CASSLSSGGSYNEQFF.

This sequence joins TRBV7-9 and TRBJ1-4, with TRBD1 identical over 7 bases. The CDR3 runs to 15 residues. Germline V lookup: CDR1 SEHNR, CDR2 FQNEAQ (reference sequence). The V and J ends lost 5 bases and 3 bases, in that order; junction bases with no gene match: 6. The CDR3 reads CASSQGTASNEKLFF. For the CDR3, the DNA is TGTGCCAGCAGCCAGGGGACAGCTTCTAATGAAAAACTGTTTTTT.

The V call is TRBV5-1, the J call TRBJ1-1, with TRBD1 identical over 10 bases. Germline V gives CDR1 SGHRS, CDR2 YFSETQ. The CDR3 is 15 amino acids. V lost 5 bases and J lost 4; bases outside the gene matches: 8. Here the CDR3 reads CASRPGQGFGTEAFF. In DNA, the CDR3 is TGCGCCAGCAGACCGGGACAGGGGTTCGGCACTGAAGCTTTCTTT.

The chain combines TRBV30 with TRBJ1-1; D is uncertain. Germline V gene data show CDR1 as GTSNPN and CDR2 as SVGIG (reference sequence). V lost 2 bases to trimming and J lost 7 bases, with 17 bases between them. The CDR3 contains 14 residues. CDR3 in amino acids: CAWSKIGIQLEAFF. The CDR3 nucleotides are TGTGCCTGGAGTAAGATCGGAATACAGCTTGAAGCTTTCTTT.

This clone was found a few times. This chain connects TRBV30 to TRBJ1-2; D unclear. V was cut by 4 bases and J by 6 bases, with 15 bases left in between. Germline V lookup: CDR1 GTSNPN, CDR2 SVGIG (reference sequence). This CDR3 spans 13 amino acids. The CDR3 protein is CAWTSQVVDGYTF. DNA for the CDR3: TGTGCCTGGACGTCCCAGGTGGTCGATGGCTACACCTTC.